Listed here are 20 T cell receptor beta chains from one sample, sequenced in a study of blood T cell repertoires in COVID-19. The table came from immunoSEQ multiplex PCR; TCRdb's copy has only in-frame clones and leaves some out. This table has around 100,000 clones, about 87% appearing once. Sequenced sample: peripheral blood. All receptors come from a man older than 75 with acute or convalescent COVID-19.

This chain links TRBV5-1 with TRBJ1-6; 11 bases match TRBD1. The CDR3 extends over 15 amino acids. V lost 3 bases to trimming and J lost 8 bases; unmatched junction nucleotides: 4. The V gene's germline CDR1 is SGHRS and CDR2 YFSETQ. The CDR3 spells CASSSGTGGDSPLHF. CDR3 in DNA: TGCGCCAGCAGCTCCGGGACAGGGGGAGATTCACCCCTCCACTTT.

The table lists this clone with a count of one. The V call is TRBV7-9, the J call TRBJ1-3; D is unresolved. V lost 5 bases, J lost 3 bases, and 5 bases lay in between. Looked up from germline, CDR1 is SEHNR and CDR2 is FQNEAQ (reference sequence). CDR3 length equals 12 residues. CDR3 loop: CASSDSGNTIYF. The CDR3 coding sequence is TGTGCCAGCAGCGATAGTGGAAACACCATATATTTT.

The CDR3 protein is CASSRGQGSYEQYF. Here the CDR3 DNA reads TGCGCCAGCAGTCGCGGACAGGGGTCCTACGAGCAGTACTTC. The chain couples TRBV5-1 to TRBJ2-7; 9 nucleotides agree with TRBD1. Germline CDR1 is SGHRS and CDR2 is YFSETQ. There are 14 residues in the CDR3. After removal of 5 bases from V and 1 base from J, the junction contained 4 bases not matched to a gene.

V and J are TRBV30 and TRBJ1-2; 7 bases are shared with TRBD1. The germline CDR1 and CDR2 sequences are GTSNPN and SVGIG (reference sequence). The CDR3 consists of 14 residues. In DNA form, the CDR3 reads TGTGCGACTGGGGGACAGAGAGTTGAGTATGGCTACACCTTC. Translation gives CATGGQRVEYGYTF.

The chain has TRBV9 and TRBJ1-1, with D hard to call. This CDR3 region has 13 residues. Trimming left V 0 bases short and J 5 bases short, with 8 bases between. Germline values: CDR1 SGDLS, CDR2 YYNGEE. The CDR3 is CASSVGWETEAFF. The CDR3 DNA sequence: TGTGCCAGCAGCGTAGGGTGGGAGACTGAAGCTTTCTTT.

The chain employs TRBV5-6 and TRBJ2-5; TRBD2 agrees at 8 bases. Germline loops: CDR1 SGHDT, CDR2 YYEEEE. The V segment lost 2 bases and the J segment 1 base; nucleotides outside the gene matches: 1. The CDR3 totals 14 residues. The CDR3 region is CASSFTSGQETQYF. DNA of the CDR3: TGTGCCAGCAGCTTTACTAGCGGCCAAGAGACCCAGTACTTC.

The chain is built from TRBV7-2 and TRBJ2-1; 9 bases are shared with TRBD1. J was trimmed by 4 bases and V by 5 bases; bases with no gene match: 9. The CDR3 contains 16 residues. Germline CDR1 SGHTA, CDR2 FQGNSA. CDR3 loop: CASSNEGTGLYNEQFF. The CDR3 DNA reads as TGTGCCAGCAGCAATGAGGGGACAGGGCTATACAATGAGCAGTTCTTC.

CDR3 bases: TGTGCCAGTAGCCATGTAAGCGGGAGCTCCTACAATGAGCAGTTCTTC. Its translation is CASSHVSGSSYNEQFF. The chain combines TRBV19 with TRBJ2-1; 8 bases fit TRBD2. This CDR3 contains 16 residues. V was pared by 6 bases and J by 0 bases, with 7 bases of the junction left unmatched. Germline lookup yields CDR1 LNHDA and CDR2 SQIVND (reference sequence).

The gene calls are TRBV28 and TRBJ2-3; 11 bases fit TRBD2. The germline V gene has CDR1 MDHEN and CDR2 SYDVKM. CDR3 length equals 19 residues. The trim removed 4 bases at V and 0 bases at J, leaving 12 bases unmatched. The CDR3 DNA follows: TGTGCCAGCAGTTCCTTCGGACTAGCGGGCCCTTCTAGCACAGATACGCAGTATTTT. Encoded protein: CASSSFGLAGPSSTDTQYF. The full variable domain, with the rest looked up from reference TRBV28 and TRBJ2-3, is DVKVTQSSRYLVKRTGEKVFLECVQDMDHENMFWYRQDPGLGLRLIYFSYDVKMKEKGDIPEGYSVSREKKERFSLILESASTNQTSMYLCASSSFGLAGPSSTDTQYFGPGTRLTVL.

The sample holds one count of this clone. This chain links TRBV7-2 with TRBJ2-7; TRBD1 matches at 7 bases. The length of the CDR3 is 16 residues. V trimming: 4 bases; J trimming: 2 bases; junction bases outside the gene matches: 11. From germline, CDR1 is SGHTA and CDR2 FQGNSA. The CDR3 is CASSSRDRVNTYEQYF. As DNA, the CDR3 is TGTGCCAGCAGCTCCCGAGACAGGGTGAATACCTACGAGCAGTACTTC.

The gene calls are TRBV4-3 and TRBJ1-3, with D perhaps matching TRBD1 (6 bases). Deletions cut 2 bases from V and 10 bases from J, with 15 bases between. Germline loops: CDR1 LGHNA, CDR2 YSLEER. The CDR3 has 14 residues. CDR3 coding DNA: TGCGCCAGCAGCCAATCAAGGACAGTAGGGACCATATATTTT. Amino acids: CASSQSRTVGTIYF.

The chain has TRBV10-3 and TRBJ2-3; 9 nucleotides agree with TRBD2. CDR1 is ENHRY and CDR2 is SYGVKD in the germline V gene. The CDR3 length is 16 residues. Unmatched junction bases numbered 6, after V lost 0 bases and J lost 5 bases. The CDR3 loop reads CAISESTSGRKDTQYF. Here the CDR3 DNA reads TGTGCCATCAGTGAGTCTACCAGCGGGAGGAAAGATACGCAGTATTTT.

The V and J genes are TRBV4-2 and TRBJ2-6; 13 bases align to TRBD2. Germline trimming cut 1 base from V and 1 base from J; bases unmatched to any gene: 10. CDR1 is LGHNA and CDR2 is YNFKEQ in the germline V gene. The CDR3 consists of 21 residues. Here the CDR3 reads CASSQAHRTSGSESGANVLTF. In nucleotides, the CDR3 is TGTGCCAGCAGCCAAGCCCACCGGACTAGCGGGAGTGAATCTGGGGCCAACGTCCTGACTTTC.

V and J are TRBV29-1 and TRBJ1-2; TRBD1 matches at 7 bases. Germline V gene lookup returns CDR1 SQVTM and CDR2 ANQGSEA. The CDR3 has 14 amino acids. Trimming took 7 bases from V and 3 from J; bases not matched to a gene: 11. CDR3 region: CSAHGAGGDYGYTF. The DNA of the CDR3 is TGCAGCGCCCACGGGGCAGGGGGAGACTATGGCTACACCTTC.

The V gene is TRBV6-5, the J gene TRBJ2-7, with 7 bases aligning to TRBD2. V was pared by 8 bases and J by 5 bases, with 12 bases of the junction left unmatched. Germline lookup yields CDR1 MNHEY and CDR2 SVGAGI. The CDR3 contains 14 residues. The CDR3 is CASGTSRGSHEQYF. CDR3 DNA sequence: TGTGCCAGCGGAACCTCGCGGGGGTCCCACGAGCAGTACTTC.

The J gene is TRBJ1-5, the V gene TRBV19; possible D gene TRBD1, 5 bases. Trimming removed 7 bases at V and 0 bases at J, with 19 bases between. Germline V gene sequence: CDR1 LNHDA, CDR2 SQIVND (reference sequence). The CDR3 has 17 residues. CDR3 sequence reads: CASKARGTPNSNQPQHF. DNA for the CDR3: TGTGCCAGTAAGGCCCGGGGGACTCCCAATAGCAATCAGCCCCAGCATTTT.

The chain uses TRBV10-3 and TRBJ1-4; D ambiguous. Deletions cut 4 bases from V and 8 bases from J, with 11 bases between. The germline V gene encodes CDR1 ENHRY and CDR2 SYGVKD. There are 13 residues in the CDR3. In DNA form, the CDR3 reads TGTGCCATCAGTGTAGGCGGTGGGGAAAAACTGTTTTTT. It is translated as CAISVGGGEKLFF.

The chain joins TRBV5-1 to TRBJ2-7; tentative D call: TRBD1 (5 bases). The CDR3 spans 13 residues. CDR1 is SGHRS and CDR2 is YFSETQ in the germline V gene. V was trimmed by 1 base and J by 5 bases, leaving 10 bases between them. The CDR3 sequence: CASSLRQPHEQYF. The DNA of the CDR3 is TGCGCCAGCAGCTTGAGACAGCCTCACGAGCAGTACTTC. The full variable domain, in which reference TRBV5-1 and TRBJ2-7 provide the parts outside the CDR3, is KAGVTQTPRYLIKTRGQQVTLSCSPISGHRSVSWYQQTPGQGLQFLFEYFSETQRNKGNFPGRFSGRQFSNSRSEMNVSTLELGDSALYLCASSLRQPHEQYFGPGTRLTVT.

This chain connects TRBV9 to TRBJ2-3, with 8 positions matching TRBD2. From germline, CDR1 is SGDLS and CDR2 YYNGEE. The CDR3 loop spans 17 amino acids. J was trimmed by 0 bases and V by 4 bases; bases with no gene match: 10. CDR3 nucleotide sequence: TGTGCCAGCAGCACCCCGGGCGGGGGGTCTAGCACAGATACGCAGTATTTT. Protein: CASSTPGGGSSTDTQYF.

The CDR3 bases are TGTGCCAGTAGTATCCCTGGGAGAGCTTTCTTT. Translating it yields CASSIPGRAFF. V gene TRBV19 combines with J gene TRBJ1-1; D gene ambiguous. Looked up from germline, CDR1 is LNHDA and CDR2 is SQIVND (reference sequence). CDR3 length equals 11 residues. V was cut by 3 bases and J by 10 bases, with 9 bases left in between. The entire variable domain, with the rest obtained from reference TRBV19 and TRBJ1-1, is as follows: DGGITQSPKYLFRKEGQNVTLSCEQNLNHDAMYWYRQDPGQGLRLIYYSQIVNDFQKGDIAEGYSVSREKKESFPLTVTSAQKNPTAFYLCASSIPGRAFFGQGTRLTVV.